Listed here are 24 T cell receptor beta chains from one sample, sequenced in a study of sequential checkpoint blockade in melanoma. The treatment is: randomized to nivolumab then ipilimumab (arm A) or the reverse (arm B). Assay: immunoSEQ multiplex PCR; the TCRdb copy retains only in-frame clones and omits some. The sample shows about 5,100 clones, around 75% of them seen only once. The sample was CD8+ T cells sorted from blood (inferred from file names), taken from a patient given nivolumab and ipilimumab in sequence. Every receptor here comes from a human patient with melanoma. Some clones in this sample may be carry-over from other donors' samples.

The chain joins TRBV14 to TRBJ2-3, with TRBD2 identical over 10 bases. The germline gives CDR1 SGHDN, CDR2 FVKESK. The length of the CDR3 is 15 residues. J was trimmed by 6 bases and V by 4 bases; bases with no gene match: 7. DNA of the CDR3: TGTGCCAGCAGCCCCGGACTAGCGGCTCGCGATACGCAGTATTTT. Translation: CASSPGLAARDTQYF.

The chain links TRBV19 to TRBJ2-2; D is unresolved. This CDR3 spans 12 amino acids. The V end was cut by 7 bases, the J end by 0 bases, with 3 bases between. Germline CDR1 LNHDA, CDR2 SQIVND (reference sequence). The CDR3 loop is CASTANTGELFF. CDR3 nucleotides: TGTGCCAGTACCGCGAACACCGGGGAGCTGTTTTTT. Variable domain in full (rest from reference TRBV19 and TRBJ2-2): DGGITQSPKYLFRKEGQNVTLSCEQNLNHDAMYWYRQDPGQGLRLIYYSQIVNDFQKGDIAEGYSVSREKKESFPLTVTSAQKNPTAFYLCASTANTGELFFGEGSRLTVL.

The chain recombines TRBV6-1 with TRBJ2-5, with no clear D. V lost 0 bases, J lost 5 bases, and 16 bases lay in between. CDR3 length: 16 residues. Germline CDR1 MNHNS, CDR2 SASEGT. CDR3 residues: CASSEAGGGVKETQYF. CDR3 nucleotide sequence: TGTGCCAGCAGTGAAGCTGGCGGTGGAGTCAAGGAGACCCAGTACTTC.

The V call is TRBV30, the J call TRBJ2-5, with 9 bases lining up with TRBD2. The tail of the sequence fits TRBJ2-7 better, so the J call may be wrong. The CDR3 loop spans 15 amino acids. Germline V gene sequence: CDR1 GTSNPN, CDR2 SVGIG (reference sequence). CDR3 protein: CAVNLRRGGAHEQYF. In nucleotides, the CDR3 is TGTGCCGTAAACCTCAGGCGGGGGGGAGCCCACGAGCAGTACTTC.

The chain links TRBV7-9 to TRBJ2-1; D may be TRBD1 (6 bases). The CDR3 has 13 amino acids. V lost 5 bases to trimming and J lost 8 bases, with 13 bases between them. Germline V gene data show CDR1 as SEHNR and CDR2 as FQNEAQ (reference sequence). The CDR3 protein is CASSLTGNDEQFF. CDR3 nucleotide sequence: TGTGCCAGCAGCCTAACAGGGAACGATGAGCAGTTCTTC.

This clone was counted between two and nine times. This chain uses TRBV27 with TRBJ2-3; TRBD2 agrees at 8 bases. CDR3 length: 16 amino acids. Germline CDR1 is MNHEY and CDR2 is SMNVEV (reference sequence). The ends lost 6 bases at V and 3 bases at J; junction bases unmatched: 11. The CDR3 region has the DNA TGTGCCAGCAGCCGCCCGGGGGGGTTTAGGACAGATACGCAGTATTTT. Its protein is CASSRPGGFRTDTQYF.

This clone came up a few times. The chain joins TRBV7-9 to TRBJ1-5; tentative D call: TRBD1 (6 bases). The CDR3 covers 16 residues. Looked up from germline, CDR1 is SEHNR and CDR2 is FQNEAQ (reference sequence). V lost 2 bases to trimming and J lost 1 base, with 12 bases between them. CDR3 amino acids: CASSLWGGRSNQPQHF. In DNA, the CDR3 is TGTGCCAGCAGCTTATGGGGGGGCAGGAGCAATCAGCCCCAGCATTTT.

The chain has TRBV4-1 and TRBJ1-1; no clear D gene. This CDR3 contains 14 residues. Germline V lookup: CDR1 MGHRA, CDR2 YSYEKL. The V and J ends lost 6 bases and 0 bases respectively, with 11 bases between them. The DNA for the CDR3 is TGCGCCAGCAGTGAACAGCTCATGAACACTGAAGCTTTCTTT. As protein: CASSEQLMNTEAFF.

The chain employs TRBV10-3 and TRBJ2-1, with 10 bases lining up with TRBD2. This CDR3 contains 12 residues. Germline loops: CDR1 ENHRY, CDR2 SYGVKD. Losses at the gene ends were 2 bases for V and 13 bases for J; bases not matched to a gene: 2. The DNA of the CDR3 is TGTGCCATCAGTGAGACTAGCGGGGACCAGTTCTTC. This encodes CAISETSGDQFF.

This clone qualifies as medium-sized. J is TRBJ2-7 and V is TRBV7-9; possibly TRBD2 for D (6 bases). This CDR3 contains 13 residues. The V end lost 3 bases, the J end lost 7 bases, and 13 bases lay between the germline ends. CDR1 SEHNR and CDR2 FQNEAQ come from the germline V gene (reference sequence). CDR3 coding DNA: TGTGCCAGCAGCTTCTTAACCGGGACTGAGCAGTACTTC. Translation gives CASSFLTGTEQYF.

This chain uses TRBV6-4 with TRBJ2-2; D unresolved. CDR3 length: 13 residues. V lost 0 bases, J lost 8 bases, and 7 bases lay in between. Germline lookup yields CDR1 MRHNA and CDR2 SNTAGT. CDR3 nucleotides: TGTGCCAGCAGTGACTCGAATGAGGGGGAGCTGTTTTTT. Translating it yields CASSDSNEGELFF.

The chain combines TRBV6-1 with TRBJ1-3; D is unclear. This CDR3 spans 15 amino acids. In germline, CDR1 is MNHNS, CDR2 SASEGT. Trimming stripped 0 bases from V and 0 bases from J, with 6 bases between. DNA of the CDR3: TGTGCCAGCAGTGAAGCGCCGAGCTCTGGAAACACCATATATTTT. Translated: CASSEAPSSGNTIYF.

This clone showed up just a few times. This chain links TRBV7-9 with TRBJ2-7; weak D call: TRBD1 (6 bases). This CDR3 is 12 amino acids long. V lost 4 bases, J lost 6 bases, and 10 bases lay in between. Germline-derived CDR1 and CDR2 are SEHNR and FQNEAQ (reference sequence). The CDR3 DNA sequence: TGTGCCAGCAGCTCACAGGGATTCGAGCAGTACTTC. Translation: CASSSQGFEQYF.

The chain couples TRBV19 to TRBJ1-6; a possible D gene is TRBD1 (6 bases). CDR1 and CDR2 from the germline V gene are LNHDA and SQIVND (reference sequence). The CDR3 runs to 18 residues. V was clipped by 9 bases and J by 4 bases, with 25 bases between them. The CDR3 here is CARAQRTQGKGYNSPLHF. In nucleotides, the CDR3 is TGTGCCAGAGCCCAACGGACACAGGGAAAAGGGTATAATTCACCCCTCCACTTT.

This chain uses TRBV4-1 with TRBJ1-5, with no clear D. CDR1 MGHRA and CDR2 YSYEKL come from the germline V gene. The CDR3 covers 16 residues. V was trimmed by 0 bases and J by 3 bases, leaving 12 bases between them. The CDR3 nucleotides are TGCGCCAGCAGCCAAGATCTTGCCGGGTTCAATCAGCCCCAGCATTTT. Protein: CASSQDLAGFNQPQHF.

This clone was detected only a few times. The chain carries TRBV7-9 and TRBJ1-4; no firm D call. V lost 4 bases to trimming and J lost 0 bases, with 9 bases between them. CDR3 size: 15 residues. Germline V gene lookup returns CDR1 SEHNR and CDR2 FQNEAQ (reference sequence). The CDR3 region is CASSSDGTTNEKLFF. CDR3 nucleotides: TGTGCCAGCAGCTCGGACGGGACAACTAATGAAAAACTGTTTTTT.

The chain carries TRBV15 and TRBJ2-1, with D tentatively TRBD2 (6 bases). V lost 1 base and J lost 4, with 14 bases in between. CDR3 length: 16 amino acids. CDR1 and CDR2 from the germline V gene are LNHNV and YYDKDF (reference sequence). CDR3 sequence reads: CATSRVTNLAYNEQFF. The CDR3 nucleotides are TGTGCCACCAGCAGAGTAACCAATCTAGCGTACAATGAGCAGTTCTTC.

The genes are TRBV9 and TRBJ2-7; 9 bases align to TRBD1. In germline, CDR1 is SGDLS, CDR2 YYNGEE. There are 14 residues in the CDR3. With V trimmed by 3 bases and J by 4 bases, 5 bases remained unmatched. The CDR3 loop reads CASSADRGIYEQYF. Here the CDR3 DNA reads TGTGCCAGCAGCGCCGACAGGGGGATATACGAGCAGTACTTC.

This clone turned up a few times. The CDR3 here is CASSQDTSGGYNEQFF. DNA of the CDR3: TGTGCCAGCAGCCAAGATACTAGCGGGGGCTACAATGAGCAGTTCTTC. This chain links TRBV4-2 with TRBJ2-1; the match to TRBD2 covers 11 bases. CDR3 size: 16 residues. After removal of 0 bases from V and 3 bases from J, the junction contained 1 base not matched to a gene. CDR1 and CDR2 from the germline V gene are LGHNA and YNFKEQ.

For the CDR3, the DNA is TGTGCCAGCAGCCCGTCGGACGGGGATTTGGTTCAGCCCCAGCATTTT. Protein sequence: CASSPSDGDLVQPQHF. V is TRBV4-2 and J is TRBJ1-5; D is uncertain. This CDR3 contains 16 residues. Trimming left V 4 bases short and J 6 bases short, with 19 bases between. Germline V gives CDR1 LGHNA, CDR2 YNFKEQ.

In the case of this clone: Other nucleotide sequences from this sample produce the same CDR3. V gene TRBV4-1 combines with J gene TRBJ1-4; a possible D gene is TRBD1 (5 bases). V was trimmed by 2 bases and J by 5 bases, leaving 24 bases between them. The V gene's germline CDR1 is MGHRA and CDR2 YSYEKL. The CDR3 extends over 19 amino acids. DNA for the CDR3: TGCGCCAGCAGCCAAATCGGTGGAGAACAGGTTGACCACAATGAAAAACTGTTTTTT. It yields the protein CASSQIGGEQVDHNEKLFF.

The gene calls are TRBV6-5 and TRBJ1-1, with TRBD1 matching over 9 bases. The J segment lost 5 bases and the V segment lost 0 bases, leaving 4 bases of the junction unmatched. The CDR3 spans 15 residues. CDR1 MNHEY and CDR2 SVGAGI come from the germline V gene. The CDR3 bases are TGTGCCAGCAGTTACTCCGACAGGGGGTGGACTGAAGCTTTCTTT. Residues: CASSYSDRGWTEAFF.

The chain carries TRBV7-9 and TRBJ2-5, with 8 bases identical to TRBD2. The CDR3 loop spans 15 amino acids. With V trimmed by 4 bases and J by 5 bases, 9 bases remained unmatched. Germline V CDR1 and CDR2: SEHNR, FQNEAQ (reference sequence). The CDR3 loop reads CASSSLAGSAETQYF. The CDR3 nucleotides read TGTGCCAGCAGCTCCCTAGCGGGTAGTGCCGAGACCCAGTACTTC.

The chain combines TRBV7-7 with TRBJ2-5; 13 bases map to TRBD2. CDR1 is SSHAT, CDR2 FNYEAQ, per germline (reference sequence). The CDR3 runs to 18 residues. V trimming: 5 bases; J trimming: 5 bases; junction bases outside the gene matches: 14. This chain's CDR3 is CASSPFPPGLAGLETQYF. The CDR3 DNA sequence: TGTGCCAGCAGCCCCTTCCCCCCGGGACTAGCGGGGTTGGAGACCCAGTACTTC.